This record covers a single TCR beta chain. Antigen: not known. This sample was taken from a study of cytomegalovirus exposure and HLA in healthy donors. The protocol was immunoSEQ multiplex PCR, while the TCRdb copy is restricted to in-frame clones and leaves out a portion. The sample carries roughly 130,000 clones, roughly 90% recorded once. V was clipped by 1 base and J by 9 bases, with 22 bases between them. This CDR3 contains 17 residues. CDR1 and CDR2 (germline): SGHVS, FNYEAQ. Findings and limits, study-wide: The tendency of first-cohort TCR clusters to co-occur in the roughly 130 validation repertoires was the finding of a later analysis. The classifier, whose performance was assessed in both the original and validation cohorts, reportedly diagnosed cytomegalovirus status with high specificity and sensitivity.

This sequence originates from a man between 25 and 39 years old in good health and CMV-seronegative. The source material was PBMCs. This rearrangement joins TRBV7-6 to TRBJ2-1; weak D call: TRBD2 (5 bases). The CDR3 is CASSLEIPGSRWSEQFF. In DNA form, the CDR3 reads TGTGCCAGCAGCTTAGAGATTCCGGGAAGTCGGTGGAGTGAGCAGTTCTTC.